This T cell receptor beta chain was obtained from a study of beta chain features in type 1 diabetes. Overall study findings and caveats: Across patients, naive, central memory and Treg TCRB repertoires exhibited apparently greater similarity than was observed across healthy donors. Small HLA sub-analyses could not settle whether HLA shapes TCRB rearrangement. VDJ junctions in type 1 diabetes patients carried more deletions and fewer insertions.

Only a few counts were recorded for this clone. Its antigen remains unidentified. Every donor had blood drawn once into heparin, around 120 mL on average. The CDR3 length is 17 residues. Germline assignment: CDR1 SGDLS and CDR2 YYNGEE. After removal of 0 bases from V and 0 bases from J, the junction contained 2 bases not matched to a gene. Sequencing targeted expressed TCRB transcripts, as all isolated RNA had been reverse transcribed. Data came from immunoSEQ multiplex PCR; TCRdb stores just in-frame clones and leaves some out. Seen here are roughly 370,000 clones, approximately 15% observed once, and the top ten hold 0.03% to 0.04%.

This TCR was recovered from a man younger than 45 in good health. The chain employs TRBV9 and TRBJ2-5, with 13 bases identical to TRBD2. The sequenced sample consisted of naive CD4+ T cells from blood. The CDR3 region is CASSVGGLAGYQETQYF. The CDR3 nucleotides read TGTGCCAGCAGCGTAGGGGGACTAGCGGGGTACCAAGAGACCCAGTACTTC.